The 12 T cell receptor beta chains below were found in one sample sequenced in a study of identical twins. From the 5' RACE reads, TCRdb called clonotypes with MiXCR, one entry per CDR3 protein. Among 500,000 to 650,000 distinct CDR3 sequences listed, about 7% were seen once. The same specimen was also included in a second study, on yellow fever vaccine responses in identical twins.

The specimen sequenced was PBMCs. The receptors were gathered from a woman younger than 30 in good health.

In this sample, this clonotype turned up a few times. The chain links TRBV10-2 to TRBJ1-2; no definite D call. CDR1 is WSHSY and CDR2 is SAAADI in the germline V gene. CDR3 size: 13 residues. Trimming pared 11 bases from V and 4 bases from J, leaving 17 bases between. As DNA, the CDR3 is TGCGCCGCCTCTCCGGTACTTGGCTATGGCTACACCTTC. Its protein is CAASPVLGYGYTF.

The table lists this clonotype with a few counts. The chain uses TRBV5-1 and TRBJ2-1, with 15 positions matching TRBD2. The CDR3 length is 19 residues. The trim removed 4 bases at V and 0 bases at J, leaving 8 bases unmatched. Looked up from germline, CDR1 is SGHRS and CDR2 is YFSETQ. The CDR3 loop reads CASSPGLAGGKSSYNEQFF. In nucleotides, the CDR3 is TGCGCCAGCAGCCCGGGACTAGCGGGAGGTAAAAGCTCCTACAATGAGCAGTTCTTC.

The rearrangement uses TRBV4-1 and TRBJ2-1, with 9 bases identical to TRBD2. V was clipped by 1 base and J by 7 bases; unmatched bases: 8. The CDR3 contains 16 residues. Germline V gene lookup returns CDR1 MGHRA and CDR2 YSYEKL. The CDR3 loop reads CASSQGIAGGRNEQFF. CDR3 coding DNA: TGCGCCAGCAGCCAAGGGATTGCGGGAGGGCGTAATGAGCAGTTCTTC.

This sequence joins TRBV29-1 and TRBJ1-1; D is unresolved. CDR1 is SQVTM and CDR2 is ANQGSEA in the germline V gene. This CDR3 comprises 13 residues. V lost 3 bases and J lost 2, with 10 bases in between. As DNA, the CDR3 is TGCAGCGTTGAGGATATGTCCAACACTGAAGCTTTCTTT. Protein sequence: CSVEDMSNTEAFF.

The chain carries TRBV12-3 or TRBV12-4 and TRBJ2-5; the match to TRBD2 covers 7 bases. This CDR3 comprises 19 residues. V lost 3 bases to trimming and J lost 4 bases; unmatched junction nucleotides: 20. The CDR3 loop reads CASSFGFIGGRRIGETQYF. The CDR3 DNA is TGTGCCAGCAGTTTCGGTTTTATTGGCGGGAGACGGATAGGAGAGACCCAGTACTTC.

The chain is built from TRBV4-1 and TRBJ2-7; D remains unclear. V shed 4 bases and J shed 1 base, with 14 bases lying between them. Germline CDR1 reads MGHRA; CDR2 reads YSYEKL. The CDR3 runs 15 residues. CDR3 region: CASSPNPPPSYEQYV. The CDR3 DNA reads TGCGCCAGCAGCCCAAACCCCCCTCCTTCCTACGAGCAGTACGTC.

This clonotype was picked up many times. The chain links TRBV7-6 to TRBJ2-1; 10 bases agree with TRBD1. Germline trimming cut 3 bases from V and 0 bases from J; bases unmatched to any gene: 17. CDR1 is SGHVS, CDR2 FNYEAQ, per germline. The CDR3 length is 21 residues. The DNA for the CDR3 is TGTGCCAGCAGCTTGAGGGACCGGGACAGGGGATATTTTAGCTCCTACAATGAGCAGTTCTTC. Translation gives CASSLRDRDRGYFSSYNEQFF.

This clonotype showed up just a few times. The V gene is TRBV6-4, the J gene TRBJ2-3; TRBD2 matches at 8 bases. From germline, CDR1 is MRHNA and CDR2 SNTAGT. The V and J ends lost 0 bases and 4 bases, in that order; junction bases with no gene match: 3. The CDR3 is 15 residues long. The CDR3 nucleotides are TGTGCCAGCAGTGACTCGACGGGGGGGCCAGATACGCAGTATTTT. This sequence encodes CASSDSTGGPDTQYF.

The rearrangement uses TRBV11-2 and TRBJ2-1, with 9 bases matching TRBD2. This CDR3 is 16 amino acids long. V lost 2 bases and J lost 6; bases outside the gene matches: 8. Looked up from germline, CDR1 is SGHAT and CDR2 is FQNNGV. The CDR3 here is CASSLSPAGGTNEQFF. The CDR3 nucleotides are TGTGCCAGCAGCTTAAGTCCAGCGGGAGGAACCAATGAGCAGTTCTTC.

CDR3 residues: CASSFFLGGSSTDTQYF. The CDR3 DNA reads as TGTGCCAGCAGTTTTTTTTTGGGGGGGTCTTCCACAGATACGCAGTATTTT. This sequence joins TRBV27 and TRBJ2-3, with 7 bases that match TRBD2. The CDR3 sequence is 17 residues long. CDR1 is MNHEY and CDR2 is SMNVEV in the germline V gene (reference sequence). With V trimmed by 3 bases and J by 2 bases, 11 bases remained unmatched.

The chain employs TRBV20-1 and TRBJ1-4; D gene ambiguous. The germline V gene has CDR1 DFQATT and CDR2 SNEGSKA (reference sequence). The V gene lost 3 bases and the J gene lost 11 bases, with 13 bases spanning the gap. This CDR3 is 12 amino acids long. CDR3 sequence (DNA): TGCAGTGCTAGTCAGGCTGCGAGGAAACTGTTTTTT. Protein: CSASQAARKLFF.

There are many counts of this clonotype. The chain has TRBV10-3 and TRBJ2-7; the D is unclear. In germline, CDR1 is ENHRY, CDR2 SYGVKD. V lost 2 bases and J 2 bases, leaving 4 bases between the germline ends. CDR3 size: 12 residues. DNA for the CDR3: TGTGCCATCAGTGAGCTAGCCTACGAGCAGTACTTC. Translation: CAISELAYEQYF.